What follows describes a single TCR beta chain. Its antigen is still unknown. The sample comes from a study of cytomegalovirus exposure and HLA in healthy donors. Findings and limits, study-wide: Follow-up analysis found HLA locus-dependent TCR association rates, highest for DRB1 and lowest for HLA-C.

The PCR contained 60 Vbeta and 13 Jbeta primers. The table came from immunoSEQ multiplex PCR; TCRdb's copy has only in-frame clones and leaves some out. The sample holds 130,000 or so clones, roughly 77% seen once. Germline V CDR1 and CDR2: MNHNY, SVGAGI (reference sequence). After removal of 8 bases from V and 2 bases from J, the junction contained 6 bases not matched to a gene. The CDR3 has 15 residues. The sequencing sample was made of PBMCs. The rearrangement links TRBV6-6 to TRBJ1-2; TRBD1 agrees at 12 bases. This sequence originates from a man aged 35 to 55 in good health and CMV-seronegative. This CDR3 is CASWDRGLANYGYTF. In nucleotides, the CDR3 is TGTGCCAGCTGGGACAGGGGGCTCGCAAACTATGGCTACACCTTC.